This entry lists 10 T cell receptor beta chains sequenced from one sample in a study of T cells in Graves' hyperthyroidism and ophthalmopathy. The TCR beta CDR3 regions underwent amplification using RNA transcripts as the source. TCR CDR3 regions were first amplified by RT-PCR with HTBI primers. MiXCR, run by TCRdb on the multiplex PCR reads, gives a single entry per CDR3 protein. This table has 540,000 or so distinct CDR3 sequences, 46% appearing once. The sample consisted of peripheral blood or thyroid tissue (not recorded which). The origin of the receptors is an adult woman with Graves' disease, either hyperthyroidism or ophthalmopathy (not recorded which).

In DNA, the CDR3 is TGTGCCAGCAGCCCTCAGGCGTTGAACACTGAAGCTTTCTTT. It codes for CASSPQALNTEAFF. The chain joins TRBV25-1 to TRBJ1-1; D ambiguous. The V and J ends lost 6 bases and 0 bases respectively, with 11 bases between them. This CDR3 spans 14 amino acids. Germline CDR1 MGHDK, CDR2 SYGVNS. Looking up the rest from reference TRBV25-1 and TRBJ1-1 gives the full variable domain: EADIYQTPRYLVIGTGKKITLECSQTMGHDKMYWYQQDPGMELHLIHYSYGVNSTEKGDLSSESTVSRIRTEHFPLTLESARPSHTSQYLCASSPQALNTEAFFGQGTRLTVV.

The CDR3 loop is CSVVAPYEQYF. In DNA, the CDR3 is TGCAGCGTTGTGGCCCCCTACGAGCAGTACTTC. This chain uses TRBV29-1 with TRBJ2-7, with D uncertain. Trimming removed 4 bases at V and 2 bases at J, with 6 bases between. Germline values: CDR1 SQVTM, CDR2 ANQGSEA. The CDR3 loop spans 11 amino acids.

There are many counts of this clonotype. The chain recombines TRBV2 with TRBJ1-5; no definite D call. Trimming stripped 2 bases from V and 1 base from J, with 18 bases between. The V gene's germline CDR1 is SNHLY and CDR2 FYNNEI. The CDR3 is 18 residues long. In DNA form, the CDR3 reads TGTGCCAGCAGTGAAAAGGGTCTGGGCCAAGGGAGCAATCAGCCCCAGCATTTT. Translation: CASSEKGLGQGSNQPQHF.

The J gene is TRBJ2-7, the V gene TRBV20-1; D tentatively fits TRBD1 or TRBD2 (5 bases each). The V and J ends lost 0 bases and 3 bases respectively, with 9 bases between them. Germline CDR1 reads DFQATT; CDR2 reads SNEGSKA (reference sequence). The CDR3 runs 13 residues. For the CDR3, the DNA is TGCAGTGCTAGAGATGCGAGGGGCTACGAGCAGTACTTC. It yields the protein CSARDARGYEQYF.

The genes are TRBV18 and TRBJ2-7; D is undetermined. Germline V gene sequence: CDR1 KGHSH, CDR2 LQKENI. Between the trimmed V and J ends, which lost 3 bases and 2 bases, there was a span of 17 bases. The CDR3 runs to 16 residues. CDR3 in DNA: TGTGCCAGCTCACCCCCCGGGCTAGTCGGACCCTACGAGCAGTACTTC. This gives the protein CASSPPGLVGPYEQYF.

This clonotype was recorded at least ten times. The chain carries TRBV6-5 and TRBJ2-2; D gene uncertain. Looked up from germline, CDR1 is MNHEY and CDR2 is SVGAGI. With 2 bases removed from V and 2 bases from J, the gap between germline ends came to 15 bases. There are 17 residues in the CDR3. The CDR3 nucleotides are TGTGCCAGCAGTTACGCTGGTACTACCAGTAACACCGGGGAGCTGTTTTTT. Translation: CASSYAGTTSNTGELFF.

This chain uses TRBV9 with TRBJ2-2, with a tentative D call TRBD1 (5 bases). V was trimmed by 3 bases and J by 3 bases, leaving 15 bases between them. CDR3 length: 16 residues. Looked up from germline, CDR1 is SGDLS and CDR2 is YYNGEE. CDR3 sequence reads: CASSGGGGFYTGELFF. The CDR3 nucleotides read TGTGCCAGCAGCGGGGGCGGTGGCTTCTACACCGGGGAGCTGTTTTTT.

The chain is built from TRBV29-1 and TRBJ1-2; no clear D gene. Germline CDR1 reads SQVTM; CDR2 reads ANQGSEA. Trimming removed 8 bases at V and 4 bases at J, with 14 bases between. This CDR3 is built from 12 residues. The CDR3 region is CSLSGGGYGYTF. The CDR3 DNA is TGCAGCCTATCAGGAGGTGGCTATGGCTACACCTTC.

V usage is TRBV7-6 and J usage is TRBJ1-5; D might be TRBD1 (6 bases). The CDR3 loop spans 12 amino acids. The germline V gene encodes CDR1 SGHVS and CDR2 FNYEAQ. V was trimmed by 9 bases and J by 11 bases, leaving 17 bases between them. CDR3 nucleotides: TGTGCCAGTAGCGGGACACAAGAGACCCAGCATTTT. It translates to CASSGTQETQHF.

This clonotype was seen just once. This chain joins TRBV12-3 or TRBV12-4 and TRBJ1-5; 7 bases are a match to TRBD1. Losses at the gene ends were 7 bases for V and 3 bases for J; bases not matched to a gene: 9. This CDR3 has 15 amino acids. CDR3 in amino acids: CASTPDRFPNQPQHF. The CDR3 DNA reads TGTGCCAGCACCCCGGACAGGTTCCCCAATCAGCCCCAGCATTTT.